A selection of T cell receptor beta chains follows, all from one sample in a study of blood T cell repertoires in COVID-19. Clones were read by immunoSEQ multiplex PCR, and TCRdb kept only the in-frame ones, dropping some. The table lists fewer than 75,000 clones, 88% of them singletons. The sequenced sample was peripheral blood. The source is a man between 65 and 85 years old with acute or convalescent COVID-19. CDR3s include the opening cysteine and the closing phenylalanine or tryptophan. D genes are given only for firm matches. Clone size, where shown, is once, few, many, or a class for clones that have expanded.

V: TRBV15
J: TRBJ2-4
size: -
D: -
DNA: TGTGCCACCAGCAGAGATCTGGGGGGGCCGAAAAACATTCAGTACTTC
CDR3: CATSRDLGGPKNIQYF

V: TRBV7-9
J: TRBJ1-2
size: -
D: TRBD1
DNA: TGTGCCAGCAGCCCAGGGGGAACTAACTATGGCTACACCTTC
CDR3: CASSPGGTNYGYTF

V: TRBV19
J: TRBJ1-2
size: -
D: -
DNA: TGTGCCAGTAGTATCTATAGCGGCAACTATGGCTACACCTTC
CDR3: CASSIYSGNYGYTF

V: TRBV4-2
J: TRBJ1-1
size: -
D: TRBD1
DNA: TGTGCCAGCAGCCCCAGACAGGGCTTGAACACTGAAGCTTTCTTT
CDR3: CASSPRQGLNTEAFF

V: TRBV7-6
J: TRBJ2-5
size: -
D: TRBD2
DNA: TGTGCCAGCAGCTTAGTTTCGGGAGGGGAGACCCAGTACTTC
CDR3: CASSLVSGGETQYF

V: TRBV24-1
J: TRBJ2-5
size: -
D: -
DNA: TGTGCCACCAGTGATCGCCGGGACTTTCAAGAGACCCAGTACTTC
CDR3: CATSDRRDFQETQYF

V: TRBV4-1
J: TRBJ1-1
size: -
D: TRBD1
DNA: TGCGCCAGCAGCCGACGACAGGGGAACACTGAAGCTTTCTTT
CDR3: CASSRRQGNTEAFF

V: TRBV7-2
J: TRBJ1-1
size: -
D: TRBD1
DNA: TGTGCCAGCAGCTTAAACGACAGGGGGAGAACTGAAGCTTTCTTT
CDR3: CASSLNDRGRTEAFF

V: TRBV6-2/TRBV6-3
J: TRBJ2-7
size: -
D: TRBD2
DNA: TGTGCCAGCAGTTCCCAGGCTAGCGGGGGACCGTACGAGCAGTACTTC
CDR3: CASSSQASGGPYEQYF

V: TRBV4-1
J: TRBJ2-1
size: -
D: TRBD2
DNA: TGCGCCAGCAGCCCGCTCTTGGGCGGGGGGGCAAGGTACAATGAGCAGTTCTTC
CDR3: CASSPLLGGGARYNEQFF

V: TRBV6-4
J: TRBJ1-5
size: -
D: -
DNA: TGTGCCAGCAGGCTTAACCGGGACTGTAGCAATCAGCCCCAGCATTTT
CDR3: CASRLNRDCSNQPQHF

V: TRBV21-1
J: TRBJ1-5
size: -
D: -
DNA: TGTGCCAGCAGCAATACTTCAGGGACAGCGCTCAATCAGCCCCAGCATTTT
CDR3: CASSNTSGTALNQPQHF

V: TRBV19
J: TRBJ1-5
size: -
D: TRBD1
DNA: TGTGCCAGTAGTATAGATAAGGGGGCGGCAGGGTATCAGCCCCAGCATTTT
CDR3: CASSIDKGAAGYQPQHF

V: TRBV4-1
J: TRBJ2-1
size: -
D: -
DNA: TGCGCCAGCGACAGGGGCGGGGGGGCCTACAATGAGCAGTTCTTC
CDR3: CASDRGGGAYNEQFF

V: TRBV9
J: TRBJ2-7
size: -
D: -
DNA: TGTGCCAGCAGCGTAGGTGGCAGAACCTACGAGCAGTACTTC
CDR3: CASSVGGRTYEQYF

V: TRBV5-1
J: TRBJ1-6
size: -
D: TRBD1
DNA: TGCGCCAGCAGCGGACAGGGAGATTCACCCCTCCACTTT
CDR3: CASSGQGDSPLHF

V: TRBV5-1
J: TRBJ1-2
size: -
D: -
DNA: TGCGCCAGCAGCTCCCTGTCACAGGGAGCTAACTATGGCTACACCTTC
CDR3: CASSSLSQGANYGYTF

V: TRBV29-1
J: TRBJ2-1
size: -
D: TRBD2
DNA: TGCAGCGTTTCCGGGACTATCCTGGACAATGAGCAGTTCTTC
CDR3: CSVSGTILDNEQFF

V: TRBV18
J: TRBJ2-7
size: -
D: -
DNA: TGTGCCAGCTCACCGCAACGGGACGAGCAGTACTTC
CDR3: CASSPQRDEQYF

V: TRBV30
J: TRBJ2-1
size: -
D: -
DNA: TGTGCCTGGAGCTTCTACAATGAGCAGTTCTTC
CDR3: CAWSFYNEQFF

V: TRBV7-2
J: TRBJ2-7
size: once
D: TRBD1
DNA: TGTGCCAGCAGCCCTGAGGACAGGGGCGGGGACGAGCAGTACTTC
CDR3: CASSPEDRGGDEQYF

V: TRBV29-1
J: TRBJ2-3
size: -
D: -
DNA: TGCAGCGTGGACCGACAGAGCACAGATACGCAGTATTTT
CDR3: CSVDRQSTDTQYF

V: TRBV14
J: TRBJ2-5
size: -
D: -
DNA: TGTGCCAGCAGCCGAACAGGGTTTGGGGAGACCCAGTACTTC
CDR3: CASSRTGFGETQYF

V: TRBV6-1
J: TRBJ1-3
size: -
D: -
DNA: TGTGCCAGCAGTGAAAGTACAGGTGTGTCTGGAAACACCATATATTTT
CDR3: CASSESTGVSGNTIYF

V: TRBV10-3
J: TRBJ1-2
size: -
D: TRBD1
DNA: TGTGCCATCAGTGAGTCGGGACAGGGCAGCGGCTACACCTTC
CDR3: CAISESGQGSGYTF

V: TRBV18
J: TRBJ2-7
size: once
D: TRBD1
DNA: TGTGCCAGCTCACCCGGGACAGACTACGAGCAGTACTTC
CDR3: CASSPGTDYEQYF

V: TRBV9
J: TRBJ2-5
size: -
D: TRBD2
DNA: TGTGCCAGCAGCGATCGTCAGTCTAGCGGGGGGGCCGGAGAGACCCAGTACTTC
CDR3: CASSDRQSSGGAGETQYF

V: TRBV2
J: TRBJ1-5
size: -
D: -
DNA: TGTGCCAGCAGTGTTGCAGACAATCAGCCCCAGCATTTT
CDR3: CASSVADNQPQHF

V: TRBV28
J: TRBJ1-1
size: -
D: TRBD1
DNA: TGTGGCCACGCGACAGGGGGCACTGAAGCTTTCTTT
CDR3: CGHATGGTEAFF

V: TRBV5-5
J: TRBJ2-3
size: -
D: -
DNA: TGTGCCAGTCAGGGGTTTGTGGGCACAGATACGCAGTATTTT
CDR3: CASQGFVGTDTQYF

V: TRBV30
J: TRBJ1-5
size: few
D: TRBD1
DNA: TGTGCCTATCTAAATCTTTCAGGGGGGACGAGCAATCAGCCCCAGCATTTT
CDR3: CAYLNLSGGTSNQPQHF

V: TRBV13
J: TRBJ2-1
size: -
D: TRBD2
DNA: TGTGCCAGCAGAGGTTCTGCGGGGGTGCACTACAATGAGCAGTTCTTC
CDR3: CASRGSAGVHYNEQFF

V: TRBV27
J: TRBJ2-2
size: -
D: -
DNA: TGTGCCAGCAGTTTGGGGAGGAACGCCGGGGAGCTGTTTTTT
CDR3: CASSLGRNAGELFF

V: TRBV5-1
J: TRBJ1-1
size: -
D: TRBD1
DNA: TGCGCCAGCAGCCTCGACAGGGGGGTGGGTGAAGCTTTCTTT
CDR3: CASSLDRGVGEAFF

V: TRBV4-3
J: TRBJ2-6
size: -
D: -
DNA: TGCGCCAGCAGCCGAGACCTAGGGTGGGGAGCTGGGGCCAACGTCCTGACTTTC
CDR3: CASSRDLGWGAGANVLTF

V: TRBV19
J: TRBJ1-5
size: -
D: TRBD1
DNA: TGTGCCAGTAGTATAGGGACAGGTGAGAGGCCCCAGCATTTT
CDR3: CASSIGTGERPQHF

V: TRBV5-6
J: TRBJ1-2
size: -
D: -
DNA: TGTGCCAGCAGCTTGGAGGGGGACTATGGCTACACCTTC
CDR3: CASSLEGDYGYTF

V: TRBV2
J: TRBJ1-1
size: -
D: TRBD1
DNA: TGTGCCAGCAGTGATCGGACAGGGGTTGGCGCTGAAGCTTTCTTT
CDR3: CASSDRTGVGAEAFF

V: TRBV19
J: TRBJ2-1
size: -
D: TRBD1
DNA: TGTGCCAGTAGTTTACAGGGGGCGAATGAGCAGTTCTTC
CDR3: CASSLQGANEQFF

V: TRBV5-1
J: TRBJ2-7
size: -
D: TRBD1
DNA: TGCGCCAGCAGCTCCCAGGGGGCGCAGAGACACGAGCAGTACTTC
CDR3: CASSSQGAQRHEQYF

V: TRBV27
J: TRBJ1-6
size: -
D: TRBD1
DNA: TGTGCCAGCAGTTTATCGCAGGGGGCGGTTGCACCCCTCCACTTT
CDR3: CASSLSQGAVAPLHF

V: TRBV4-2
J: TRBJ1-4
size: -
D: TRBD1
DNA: TGTGCCAGCAGCCAAGAGAGGGGCAGGGGGAGGGAAAAACTGTTTTTT
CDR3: CASSQERGRGREKLFF

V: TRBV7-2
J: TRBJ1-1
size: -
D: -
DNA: TGTGCCAGCAGCTTAGGCGGAAAGGCTACAGCTTTCTTT
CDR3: CASSLGGKATAFF

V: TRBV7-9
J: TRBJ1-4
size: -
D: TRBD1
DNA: TGTGCCAGCAGCTTCACGGGGGGACAGGGGGAAAAACTGTTTTTT
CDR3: CASSFTGGQGEKLFF

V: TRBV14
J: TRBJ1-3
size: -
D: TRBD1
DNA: TGTGCCAGCAGCCAAGGGGGACAGCTTCTCCCTCCTGGAAACACCATATATTTT
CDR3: CASSQGGQLLPPGNTIYF

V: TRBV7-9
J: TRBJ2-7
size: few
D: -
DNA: TGTGCCAGCAGCTTAGACAGGCGCGAGCAGTACTTC
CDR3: CASSLDRREQYF

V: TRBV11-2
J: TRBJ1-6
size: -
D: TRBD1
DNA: TGTGCCAGCAGCTTAGATACACTCCGGGACAGAAATTCACCCCTCCACTTT
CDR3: CASSLDTLRDRNSPLHF

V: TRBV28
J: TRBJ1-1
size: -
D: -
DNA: TGTGCCAGCACACTAGGGGGTTCGTCCACCCGTGAAGCTTTCTTT
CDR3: CASTLGGSSTREAFF